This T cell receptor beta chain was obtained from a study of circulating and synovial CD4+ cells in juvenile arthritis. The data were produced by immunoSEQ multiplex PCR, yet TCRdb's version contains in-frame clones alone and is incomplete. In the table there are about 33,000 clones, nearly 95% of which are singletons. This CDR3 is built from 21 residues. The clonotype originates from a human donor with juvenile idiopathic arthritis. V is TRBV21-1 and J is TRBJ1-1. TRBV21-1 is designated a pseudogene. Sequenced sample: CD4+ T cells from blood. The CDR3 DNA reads TGTGCCAGCAGCATCCCGAGGGGGGGACATTCTCCCCATATTATGAACACTGAAGCTTTCTTT. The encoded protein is CASSIPRGGHSPHIMNTEAFF.